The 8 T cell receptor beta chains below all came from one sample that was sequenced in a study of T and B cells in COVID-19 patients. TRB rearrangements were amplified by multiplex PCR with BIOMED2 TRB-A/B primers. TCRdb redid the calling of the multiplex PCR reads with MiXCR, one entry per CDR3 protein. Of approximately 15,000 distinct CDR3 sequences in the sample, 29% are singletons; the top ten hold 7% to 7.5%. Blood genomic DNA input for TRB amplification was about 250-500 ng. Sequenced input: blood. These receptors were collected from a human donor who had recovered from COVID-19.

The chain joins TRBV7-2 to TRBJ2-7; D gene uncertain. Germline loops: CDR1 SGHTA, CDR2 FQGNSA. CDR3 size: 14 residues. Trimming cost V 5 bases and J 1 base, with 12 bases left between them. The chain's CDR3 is CASSPTDRSYEQYF. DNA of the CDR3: TGTGCCAGCAGCCCCACGGACCGTTCCTACGAGCAGTACTTC.

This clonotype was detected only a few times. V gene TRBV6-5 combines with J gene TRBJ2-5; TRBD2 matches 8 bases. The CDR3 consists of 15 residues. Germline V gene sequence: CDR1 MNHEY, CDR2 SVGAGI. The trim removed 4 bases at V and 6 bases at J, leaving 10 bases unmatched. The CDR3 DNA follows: TGTGCCAGCAGTTCCAGCCCGGGGGGGCTGAAGACCCAGTACTTC. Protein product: CASSSSPGGLKTQYF.

The CDR3 DNA reads TGTGCCAGCAGTTACGAGGAAACCGGTTACGAGCAGTACTTC. Its translation: CASSYEETGYEQYF. The chain has TRBV6-2 or TRBV6-3 and TRBJ2-7, with unresolved D. The CDR3 extends over 14 amino acids. V gave up 2 bases and J gave up 4 bases, with 12 bases separating them. Germline V lookup: CDR1 MNHEY, CDR2 SVGEGT.

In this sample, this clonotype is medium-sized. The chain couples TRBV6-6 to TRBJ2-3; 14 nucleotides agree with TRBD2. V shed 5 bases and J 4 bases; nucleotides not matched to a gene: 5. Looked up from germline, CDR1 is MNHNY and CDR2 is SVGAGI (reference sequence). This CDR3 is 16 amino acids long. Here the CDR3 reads CASSRTSGGRSDTQYF. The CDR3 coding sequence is TGTGCCAGCAGTCGGACTAGCGGGGGGAGGTCAGATACGCAGTATTTT.

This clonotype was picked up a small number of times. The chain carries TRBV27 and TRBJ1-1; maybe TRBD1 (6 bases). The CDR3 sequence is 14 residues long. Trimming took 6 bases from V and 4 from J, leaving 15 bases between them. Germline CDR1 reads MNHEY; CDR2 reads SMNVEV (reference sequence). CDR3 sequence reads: CASRLEGGSTEAFF. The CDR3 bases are TGTGCCAGCAGATTAGAAGGGGGGAGCACTGAAGCTTTCTTT.

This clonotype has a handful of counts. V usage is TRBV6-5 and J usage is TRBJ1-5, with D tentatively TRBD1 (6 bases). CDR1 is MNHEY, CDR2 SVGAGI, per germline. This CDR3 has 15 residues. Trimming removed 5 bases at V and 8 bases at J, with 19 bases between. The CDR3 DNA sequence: TGTGCCAGCAGTCCGACAGGCCCCAGGGAGAAGCCCCAGCATTTT. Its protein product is CASSPTGPREKPQHF.

CDR3 DNA: TGCAGTGCTAGACAGGGGATCGGGTACGAGCAGTACTTC. Its protein is CSARQGIGYEQYF. The J gene is TRBJ2-7, the V gene TRBV20-1; the D gene is possibly TRBD1 (6 bases). Germline loops: CDR1 DFQATT, CDR2 SNEGSKA (reference sequence). This CDR3 region has 13 residues. The ends were cut back, 2 bases at V and 4 bases at J, with 12 bases in the middle.

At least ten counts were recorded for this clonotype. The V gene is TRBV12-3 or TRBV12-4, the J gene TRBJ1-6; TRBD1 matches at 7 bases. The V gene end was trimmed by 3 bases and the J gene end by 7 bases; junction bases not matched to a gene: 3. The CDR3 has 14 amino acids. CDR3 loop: CASSFDRANSPLHF. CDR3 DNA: TGTGCCAGCAGTTTTGACAGGGCAAATTCACCCCTCCACTTT.